A selection of T cell receptor beta chains follows, all from one sample in a study of T cells in Graves' hyperthyroidism and ophthalmopathy. TCRdb called the multiplex PCR reads again in MiXCR, with one record for every CDR3 protein. Of hundreds of thousands of distinct CDR3 sequences listed, 13% to 15% are singletons. The sample was blood. The receptors were gathered from a woman aged 45 to 65 with Graves' ophthalmopathy. Both conserved end residues are part of each CDR3. Fields, in order: J gene, clone size, D gene, V gene, CDR3 protein, CDR3 DNA. The D gene is left open where the match is weak. The size field is filled for only some rows; it gives once, few, many or a size class.

TRBJ1-1 | NA | NA | TRBV29-1 | CSAVGGTQRTEAFF | TGCAGCGCTGTAGGGGGGACACAGCGCACTGAAGCTTTCTTT
TRBJ2-3 | many | TRBD2 | TRBV10-3 | CAISESKGLAGADTQYF | TGTGCCATCAGTGAGTCGAAAGGACTAGCGGGGGCAGATACGCAGTATTTT
TRBJ2-4 | NA | NA | TRBV5-1 | CASSSSAGTRMAKNIQYF | TGCGCCAGCAGCTCATCGGCCGGGACACGGATGGCCAAAAACATTCAGTACTTC
TRBJ2-4 | many | NA | TRBV7-9 | CASSLANKGQDKNIQYF | TGTGCCAGCAGCTTAGCGAATAAGGGTCAGGACAAAAACATTCAGTACTTC
TRBJ2-4 | many | TRBD2 | TRBV28 | CASSLGGPIQYF | TGTGCCAGCAGTTTGGGAGGGCCCATTCAGTACTTC
TRBJ1-1 | NA | NA | TRBV4-3 | CASRRGSTEAFF | TGCGCCAGCAGGCGGGGTAGCACTGAAGCTTTCTTT
TRBJ1-6 | many | NA | TRBV9 | CASSVEGGFSPLHF | TGTGCCAGCAGCGTAGAAGGCGGATTTTCACCCCTCCACTTT
TRBJ1-4 | many | NA | TRBV27 | CASSLLGRGGEKLFF | TGTGCCAGCAGTCTATTAGGAAGGGGTGGTGAAAAACTGTTTTTT
TRBJ2-1 | many | NA | TRBV20-1 | CSARDITAAAWDEQFF | TGCAGTGCTAGAGATATTACGGCAGCAGCATGGGATGAGCAGTTCTTC
TRBJ1-4 | NA | NA | TRBV12-3/TRBV12-4 | CASSLLVEKLFF | TGTGCCAGCAGTTTATTGGTTGAAAAACTGTTTTTT
TRBJ2-7 | NA | NA | TRBV7-8 | CASSLVTDTYEQYF | TGTGCCAGCAGCTTAGTCACAGATACTTACGAGCAGTACTTC
TRBJ2-3 | NA | NA | TRBV6-2/TRBV6-3 | CASTPDSFYTDTQYF | TGTGCCAGCACCCCAGACAGTTTCTACACAGATACGCAGTATTTT